Following are 31 T cell receptor beta chains from one sample sequenced in a study of shared clonotypes between healthy human individuals. In the naive CD8 group, cells lacked CD45RO and were positively selected for CCR7, so terminally differentiated effector memory CD45RA+ cells were left out. Clones were read by immunoSEQ multiplex PCR, and TCRdb kept only the in-frame ones, dropping some. The data hold approximately 840,000 clones, with around 96% observed a single time. Sequencing was performed on naive CD8+ T cells sorted from blood. The receptors were sampled from a young man in good health.

The CDR3 loop reads CATSRAGQSPRGAFF. In DNA, the CDR3 is TGTGCCACCAGCAGGGCGGGCCAGAGCCCTCGTGGAGCTTTCTTT. The V and J genes are TRBV15 and TRBJ1-1, with D unresolved. V lost 3 bases to trimming and J lost 10 bases, with 21 bases between them. The germline CDR1 and CDR2 sequences are LNHNV and YYDKDF (reference sequence). This CDR3 is 15 amino acids long.

The chain links TRBV27 to TRBJ2-7; TRBD1 is a possible D gene (5 bases). The CDR3 is 16 residues long. CDR1 and CDR2 (germline): MNHEY, SMNVEV (reference sequence). Trimming pared 0 bases from V and 7 bases from J, leaving 19 bases between. DNA of the CDR3: TGTGCCAGCAGTTTATCGAATAGGGGCCCTCCGCGGGAGCAGTACTTC. Protein: CASSLSNRGPPREQYF.

This clone came up once. The J gene is TRBJ2-1, the V gene TRBV5-1, with 12 positions matching TRBD2. The CDR3 totals 16 residues. CDR1 and CDR2 (germline): SGHRS, YFSETQ. V shed 0 bases, J shed 6 bases, and the junction held 4 bases outside the gene matches. The CDR3 coding sequence is TGCGCCAGCAGCTTGGATCCGGGACTAGCGGGCAATGAGCAGTTCTTC. Translation gives CASSLDPGLAGNEQFF.

This clone showed up just a few times. The V gene is TRBV25-1, the J gene TRBJ2-7; 7 bases are a match to TRBD1. Germline V gene data show CDR1 as MGHDK and CDR2 as SYGVNS. V shed 6 bases and J 2 bases; nucleotides not matched to a gene: 7. This CDR3 region has 14 residues. The DNA for the CDR3 is TGTGCCAGCAGCTCCTGGGACAGTACCTACGAGCAGTACTTC. Translated: CASSSWDSTYEQYF.

The chain links TRBV7-2 to TRBJ2-5; D is unclear. CDR1 is SGHTA, CDR2 FQGNSA, per germline. The CDR3 sequence is 13 residues long. V lost 4 bases and J 5 bases, leaving 11 bases between the germline ends. CDR3 DNA: TGTGCCAGCAGCTCCCCCCCCGGGGAGACCCAGTACTTC. Protein sequence: CASSSPPGETQYF.

V and J are TRBV4-1 and TRBJ1-1; D remains ambiguous. With 0 bases removed from V and 2 bases from J, the gap between germline ends came to 13 bases. This CDR3 has 16 amino acids. CDR1 and CDR2 (germline): MGHRA, YSYEKL. The CDR3 loop reads CASSQDPFLDNTEAFF. For the CDR3, the DNA is TGCGCCAGCAGCCAAGATCCCTTTTTAGATAACACTGAAGCTTTCTTT.

The table lists this clone with a count of one. V is TRBV5-6 and J is TRBJ1-2; no clear D gene. CDR3 length: 16 residues. V lost 4 bases and J lost 0, with 16 bases in between. Looked up from germline, CDR1 is SGHDT and CDR2 is YYEEEE. The CDR3 nucleotides are TGTGCCAGCAGCCAAGACCTTGCGGGAGCTAACTATGGCTACACCTTC. This gives the protein CASSQDLAGANYGYTF.

This clone showed up just once. The chain is built from TRBV11-2 and TRBJ2-1, with 9 bases identical to TRBD2. The CDR3 spans 18 residues. Germline-derived CDR1 and CDR2 are SGHAT and FQNNGV. J gave up 5 bases and V 5 bases, and 16 bases lay outside the gene matches. CDR3 nucleotides: TGTGCCAGCAGCCAGGGTTGGGCTAGCGGGAAGGTGAACAATGAGCAGTTCTTC. Translated, it gives CASSQGWASGKVNNEQFF.

V and J are TRBV5-1 and TRBJ2-1; 13 bases agree with TRBD2. The CDR3 is made up of 15 amino acids. In germline, CDR1 is SGHRS, CDR2 YFSETQ. V trimming: 4 bases; J trimming: 8 bases; junction bases outside the gene matches: 6. CDR3 in DNA: TGCGCCAGCAGCACAGGACTAGCGGGAGTGGATGAGCAGTTCTTC. Translation gives CASSTGLAGVDEQFF.

The rearrangement uses TRBV2 and TRBJ2-1, with D tentatively TRBD1 (7 bases). Germline values: CDR1 SNHLY, CDR2 FYNNEI. V shed 5 bases and J shed 10 bases, with 9 bases lying between them. There are 11 residues in the CDR3. CDR3 sequence reads: CASSPGGEQFF. In DNA form, the CDR3 reads TGTGCCAGCAGTCCAGGGGGGGAGCAGTTCTTC.

J is TRBJ2-2 and V is TRBV6-4; D gene uncertain. The germline CDR1 and CDR2 sequences are MRHNA and SNTAGT. Trimming took 6 bases from V and 6 from J, leaving 11 bases between them. The CDR3 consists of 13 residues. Written as DNA, the CDR3 is TGTGCCAGCAGCGCCCAGAAGGCCGGGGAGCTGTTTTTT. Its protein is CASSAQKAGELFF.

As for this clone: The sample carries other DNA sequences with the same CDR3. The chain is built from TRBV5-1 and TRBJ2-1; D remains ambiguous. Trimming left V 4 bases short and J 6 bases short, with 8 bases between. The germline CDR1 and CDR2 sequences are SGHRS and YFSETQ. The CDR3 loop spans 12 amino acids. The CDR3 bases are TGCGCCAGCAGCCTAGAGAGCAATGAGCAGTTCTTC. Protein: CASSLESNEQFF. The full variable domain, its missing parts supplied by reference TRBV5-1 and TRBJ2-1, is KAGVTQTPRYLIKTRGQQVTLSCSPISGHRSVSWYQQTPGQGLQFLFEYFSETQRNKGNFPGRFSGRQFSNSRSEMNVSTLELGDSALYLCASSLESNEQFFGPGTRLTVL.

The genes are TRBV6-5 and TRBJ1-2; perhaps TRBD1 as D (5 bases). Trimming removed 0 bases from V and 8 bases from J, with 16 bases in between. The CDR3 consists of 15 residues. Germline assignment: CDR1 MNHEY and CDR2 SVGAGI. The chain's CDR3 is CASSYSGREDVGYTF. CDR3 DNA sequence: TGTGCCAGCAGTTACTCGGGACGGGAGGATGTGGGCTACACCTTC.

The chain links TRBV7-9 to TRBJ2-7; D possibly corresponds to TRBD1 (7 bases). Trimming removed 1 base at V and 4 bases at J, with 20 bases between. The V gene's germline CDR1 is SEHNR and CDR2 FQNEAQ (reference sequence). This CDR3 contains 17 residues. Here the CDR3 reads CASSLVGVGGRGYEQYF. CDR3 nucleotide sequence: TGTGCCAGCAGCTTAGTTGGTGTAGGGGGCCGGGGGTACGAGCAGTACTTC.

This chain connects TRBV18 to TRBJ2-7, with D maybe TRBD1 (5 bases). Germline V gene lookup returns CDR1 KGHSH and CDR2 LQKENI. CDR3 length: 14 amino acids. The V gene lost 6 bases and the J gene lost 5 bases, with 17 bases spanning the gap. The CDR3 sequence: CASSPPARAHEQYF. CDR3 coding DNA: TGTGCCAGCTCCCCCCCGGCCAGGGCCCACGAGCAGTACTTC.

The CDR3 sequence is CASSLRLAGNLYSYEQYF. The CDR3 bases are TGTGCCAGCAGTTTAAGGCTAGCGGGAAACCTATACTCCTACGAGCAGTACTTC. V gene TRBV28 combines with J gene TRBJ2-7; 9 bases are a match to TRBD2. CDR1 is MDHEN, CDR2 SYDVKM, per germline. The length of the CDR3 is 18 residues. V lost 2 bases and J lost 0; bases outside the gene matches: 11.

The chain uses TRBV28 and TRBJ2-1, with 12 bases that match TRBD1. The length of the CDR3 is 15 residues. The V gene end was trimmed by 7 bases and the J gene end by 7 bases; junction bases not matched to a gene: 8. The germline V gene encodes CDR1 MDHEN and CDR2 SYDVKM. The chain's CDR3 is CASIWGQGAGNEQFF. DNA for the CDR3: TGTGCCAGCATTTGGGGACAGGGGGCAGGGAATGAGCAGTTCTTC.

The chain combines TRBV28 with TRBJ2-7; 7 positions agree with TRBD1. Germline CDR1 MDHEN, CDR2 SYDVKM. The V gene end was trimmed by 6 bases and the J gene end by 0 bases; junction bases not matched to a gene: 5. The CDR3 has 14 residues. The CDR3 spells CASSPTGTSYEQYF. Here the CDR3 DNA reads TGTGCCAGCAGCCCGACAGGGACCTCCTACGAGCAGTACTTC.

The genes are TRBV7-2 and TRBJ2-7; D possibly matches TRBD1 or TRBD2 (5 bases each). V lost 3 bases to trimming and J lost 3 bases, with 15 bases between them. Per germline, CDR1 SGHTA and CDR2 FQGNSA. This CDR3 is built from 15 residues. CDR3 in amino acids: CASSFRGRGDYEQYF. The CDR3, as DNA: TGTGCCAGCAGCTTTAGGGGACGAGGAGACTACGAGCAGTACTTC.

V gene TRBV29-1 combines with J gene TRBJ2-1; tentative D call: TRBD1 (6 bases). This CDR3 contains 11 residues. V was trimmed by 4 bases and J by 14 bases, leaving 15 bases between them. Germline assignment: CDR1 SQVTM and CDR2 ANQGSEA. The chain's CDR3 is CSVGTVTLEFF. In DNA form, the CDR3 reads TGCAGCGTTGGGACAGTTACGTTGGAGTTCTTC.

The CDR3 DNA reads TGTGCCACCAGCACCAGAGAGAACTATGGCTACACCTTC. The encoded protein is CATSTRENYGYTF. The chain has TRBV15 and TRBJ1-2, with D uncertain. Germline values: CDR1 LNHNV, CDR2 YYDKDF (reference sequence). Trimming shortened V by 4 bases and J by 2 bases, and 8 bases separated the two germline ends. This CDR3 region has 13 residues.

This chain links TRBV18 with TRBJ1-1, with TRBD1 as a possible D gene (5 bases). The CDR3 consists of 16 residues. Germline V gives CDR1 KGHSH, CDR2 LQKENI. Trimming removed 8 bases at V and 1 base at J, with 20 bases between. The CDR3 DNA is TGTGCCAGCGAGGCGGGGGGAGTGCTAGGGAACACTGAAGCTTTCTTT. Translating it yields CASEAGGVLGNTEAFF.

V is TRBV29-1 and J is TRBJ2-1; 7 nucleotides match TRBD2. V gave up 3 bases and J gave up 4 bases; unmatched junction bases: 3. Germline V gene lookup returns CDR1 SQVTM and CDR2 ANQGSEA. The CDR3 spans 13 residues. The CDR3 DNA reads TGCAGCGTTGAGAGCGGGAATTACAATGAGCAGTTCTTC. Its protein product is CSVESGNYNEQFF.

The chain is built from TRBV7-2 and TRBJ2-1, with 15 bases aligning to TRBD2. From germline, CDR1 is SGHTA and CDR2 FQGNSA. CDR3 length: 19 amino acids. The V gene end was trimmed by 2 bases and the J gene end by 3 bases; junction bases not matched to a gene: 8. The CDR3, as DNA: TGTGCCAGCAGCTTAAGGGGACTAGCGGGAGGCCCCGGCTACAATGAGCAGTTCTTC. Translated: CASSLRGLAGGPGYNEQFF.

The chain employs TRBV7-9 and TRBJ2-1, with TRBD2 matching over 10 bases. The germline gives CDR1 SEHNR, CDR2 FQNEAQ (reference sequence). V lost 5 bases, J lost 9 bases, and 10 bases stayed unmatched. This CDR3 contains 15 residues. The CDR3 DNA reads TGTGCCAGCAGCCCTAGCGGGAGAATAGGGGGTGAGCAGTTCTTC. Protein sequence: CASSPSGRIGGEQFF.

Details on this clone: Other DNA sequences within the sample encode an identical CDR3. This chain uses TRBV9 with TRBJ2-1; the D is unclear. The CDR3 length is 11 residues. Trimming took off 2 bases at V and 5 bases at J, with 2 bases between the two ends. Germline loops: CDR1 SGDLS, CDR2 YYNGEE. The CDR3 protein is CASSVNNEQFF. The DNA for the CDR3 is TGTGCCAGCAGCGTCAACAATGAGCAGTTCTTC.

V usage is TRBV6-1 and J usage is TRBJ2-7, with TRBD2 as a possible D gene (6 bases). Trimming pared 4 bases from V and 3 bases from J, leaving 13 bases between. The CDR3 spans 14 residues. Looked up from germline, CDR1 is MNHNS and CDR2 is SASEGT. The CDR3 bases are TGTGCCAGCAGTGGAAGGGACTCCCGCTACGAGCAGTACTTC. This gives the protein CASSGRDSRYEQYF.

CDR3 sequence: CASSLAGYNQPQHF. CDR3 nucleotides: TGTGCCAGCAGCTTAGCTGGGTACAATCAGCCCCAGCATTTT. The chain has TRBV7-9 and TRBJ1-5; no clear D. Germline V gives CDR1 SEHNR, CDR2 FQNEAQ (reference sequence). V gave up 0 bases and J gave up 3 bases, with 6 bases separating them. There are 14 residues in the CDR3.

The chain joins TRBV19 to TRBJ1-4, with a tentative D call TRBD1 (5 bases). Germline V gene sequence: CDR1 LNHDA, CDR2 SQIVND (reference sequence). The CDR3 is made up of 15 amino acids. The germline V and J ends were trimmed by 1 base and 6 bases, with 12 bases remaining between them. CDR3 sequence: CASSIGGRTDEKLFF. The CDR3 nucleotides read TGTGCCAGTAGTATAGGGGGACGGACGGATGAAAAACTGTTTTTT.

The chain links TRBV11-2 to TRBJ1-1; D not resolved. The CDR3 is made up of 14 amino acids. Germline CDR1 reads SGHAT; CDR2 reads FQNNGV. V gave up 2 bases and J gave up 0 bases, with 7 bases separating them. The CDR3, as DNA: TGTGCCAGCAGCTTATCAGCGTTGAACACTGAAGCTTTCTTT. It translates to CASSLSALNTEAFF.

A remark on this clone: Other nucleotide sequences from this sample produce the same CDR3. The rearrangement uses TRBV4-1 and TRBJ2-1; possible D gene TRBD2, 6 bases. V was cut by 1 base and J by 3 bases, with 10 bases left in between. CDR1 and CDR2 from the germline V gene are MGHRA and YSYEKL. The CDR3 runs 15 residues. CDR3 sequence: CASSQGTSSYNEQFF. The DNA of the CDR3 is TGCGCCAGCAGCCAAGGAACTAGCAGCTACAATGAGCAGTTCTTC.